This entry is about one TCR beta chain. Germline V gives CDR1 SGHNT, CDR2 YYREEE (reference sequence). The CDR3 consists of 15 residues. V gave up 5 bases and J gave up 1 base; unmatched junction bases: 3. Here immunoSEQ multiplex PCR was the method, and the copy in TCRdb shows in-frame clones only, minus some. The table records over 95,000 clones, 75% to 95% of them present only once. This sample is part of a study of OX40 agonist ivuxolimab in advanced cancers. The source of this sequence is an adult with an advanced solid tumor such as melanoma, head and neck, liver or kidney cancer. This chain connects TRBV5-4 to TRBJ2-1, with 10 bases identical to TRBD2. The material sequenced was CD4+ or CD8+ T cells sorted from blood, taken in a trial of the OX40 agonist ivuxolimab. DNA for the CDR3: TGTGCCAGCAGTTTTAGCGGGAGGTCCTACAATGAGCAGTTCTTC. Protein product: CASSFSGRSYNEQFF.